The clone carrying this T cell receptor beta chain was detected many times. Its antigen is not identified. This specimen belongs to a study of sequential checkpoint blockade in melanoma. Clones were read by immunoSEQ multiplex PCR, and TCRdb kept only the in-frame ones, dropping some. The sample yields around 2,300 clones, approximately 14% seen once. Treatment indicated: randomized to nivolumab then ipilimumab (arm A) or the reverse (arm B). No patient had prior DNA-damaging chemotherapy. General study results and limits: T-cell fraction and clonality followed PD-L1 and CD8+ counts, not mutational load.

The receptor comes from a human donor with melanoma. The sample here was tumor tissue (inferred from file names), taken from a patient given nivolumab and ipilimumab in sequence.

CDR3 in amino acids: CASSLTGTGRYEQYF. CDR3 DNA sequence: TGTGCCAGCAGCTTAACCGGGACAGGGAGGTACGAGCAGTACTTC. The J gene is TRBJ2-7, the V gene TRBV11-3; 9 bases map to TRBD1. V lost 2 bases, J lost 4 bases, and 6 bases stayed unmatched. Germline V CDR1 and CDR2: SGHNT, YENEEA. This CDR3 region has 15 residues. Full variable domain (remainder filled in from reference TRBV11-3 and TRBJ2-7): EAGVVQSPRYKIIEKKQPVAFWCNPISGHNTLYWYLQNLGQGPELLIRYENEEAVDDSQLPKDRFSAERLKGVDSTLKIQPAELGDSAVYLCASSLTGTGRYEQYFGPGTRLTVT.